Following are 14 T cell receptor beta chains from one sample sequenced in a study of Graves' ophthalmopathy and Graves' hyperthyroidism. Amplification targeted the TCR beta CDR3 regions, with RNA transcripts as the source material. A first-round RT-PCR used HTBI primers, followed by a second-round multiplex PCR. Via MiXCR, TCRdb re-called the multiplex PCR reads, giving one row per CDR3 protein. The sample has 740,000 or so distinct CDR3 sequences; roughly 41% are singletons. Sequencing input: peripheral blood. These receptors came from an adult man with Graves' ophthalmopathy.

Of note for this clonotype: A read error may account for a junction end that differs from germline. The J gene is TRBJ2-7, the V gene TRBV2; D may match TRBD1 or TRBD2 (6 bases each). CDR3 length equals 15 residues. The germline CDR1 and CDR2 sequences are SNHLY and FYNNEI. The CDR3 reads CASSQGGGIPYEQYF. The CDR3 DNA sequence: TGCGCCAGCAGCCAAGGAGGGGGGATTCCCTACGAGCAGTACTTC.

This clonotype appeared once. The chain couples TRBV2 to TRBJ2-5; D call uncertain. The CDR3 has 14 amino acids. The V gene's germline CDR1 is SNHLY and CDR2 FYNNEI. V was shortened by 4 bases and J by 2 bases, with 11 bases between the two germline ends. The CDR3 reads CASSGGGRQETQYF. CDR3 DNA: TGTGCCAGCAGTGGTGGCGGCAGGCAAGAGACCCAGTACTTC.

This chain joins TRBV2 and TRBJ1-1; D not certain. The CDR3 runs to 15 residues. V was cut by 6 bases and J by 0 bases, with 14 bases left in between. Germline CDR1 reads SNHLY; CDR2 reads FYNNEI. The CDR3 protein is CASSPYPEMNTEAFF. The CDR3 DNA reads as TGTGCCAGCAGCCCCTACCCGGAAATGAACACTGAAGCTTTCTTT.

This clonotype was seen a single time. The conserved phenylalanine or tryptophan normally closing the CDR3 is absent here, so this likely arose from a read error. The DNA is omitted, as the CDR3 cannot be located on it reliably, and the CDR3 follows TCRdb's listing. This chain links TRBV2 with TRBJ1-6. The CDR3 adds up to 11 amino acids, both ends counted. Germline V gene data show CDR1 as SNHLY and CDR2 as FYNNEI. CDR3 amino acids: CASSEGTSSTY.

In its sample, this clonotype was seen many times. CDR3: CASSFSRVETQYF. In nucleotides, the CDR3 is TGTGCCAGCAGCTTCAGCAGGGTAGAGACCCAGTACTTC. V and J are TRBV7-2 and TRBJ2-5; D may be TRBD1 (5 bases). There are 13 residues in the CDR3. Looked up from germline, CDR1 is SGHTA and CDR2 is FQGNSA. The V gene lost 3 bases and the J gene lost 4 bases, with 9 bases spanning the gap. Complete variable domain (other parts from reference TRBV7-2 and TRBJ2-5): GAGVSQSPSNKVTEKGKDVELRCDPISGHTALYWYRQSLGQGLEFLIYFQGNSAPDKSGLPSDRFSAERTGGSVSTLTIQRTQQEDSAVYLCASSFSRVETQYFGPGTRLLVL.

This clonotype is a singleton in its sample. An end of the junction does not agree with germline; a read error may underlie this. DNA for the CDR3: TGCAGTGCTGACCCGGGCAGGGTGGTGCGGTCCGGGAAGCTGTTTTTT. It is translated as CSADPGRVVRSGKLFF. This chain uses TRBV20-1 with TRBJ2-2; D is possibly TRBD1 or TRBD2 (5 bases each). The CDR3 is 16 amino acids. Germline assignment: CDR1 DFQATT and CDR2 SNEGSKA (reference sequence).

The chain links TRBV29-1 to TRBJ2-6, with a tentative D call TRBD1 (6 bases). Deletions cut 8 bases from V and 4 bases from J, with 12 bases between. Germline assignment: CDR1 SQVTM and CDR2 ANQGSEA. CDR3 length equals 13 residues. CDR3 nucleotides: TGCAGCTTATGGGGGCACGGGGCCAACGTCCTGACTTTC. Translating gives CSLWGHGANVLTF.

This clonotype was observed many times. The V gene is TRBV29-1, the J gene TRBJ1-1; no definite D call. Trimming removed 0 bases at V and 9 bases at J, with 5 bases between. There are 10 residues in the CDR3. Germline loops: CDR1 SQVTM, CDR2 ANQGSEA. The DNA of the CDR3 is TGCAGCGTTGAAGAGCGGCAAGCTTTCTTT. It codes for CSVEERQAFF.

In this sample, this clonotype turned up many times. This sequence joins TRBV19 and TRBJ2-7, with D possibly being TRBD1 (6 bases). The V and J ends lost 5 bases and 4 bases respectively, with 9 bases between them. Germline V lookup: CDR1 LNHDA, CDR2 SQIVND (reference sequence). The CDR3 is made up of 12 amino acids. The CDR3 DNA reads TGTGCCAGTAGTGTGGGGGCGTACGAGCAGTACTTC. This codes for CASSVGAYEQYF.

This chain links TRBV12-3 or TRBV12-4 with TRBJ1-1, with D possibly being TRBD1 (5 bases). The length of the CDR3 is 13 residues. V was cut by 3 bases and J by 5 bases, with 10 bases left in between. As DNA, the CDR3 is TGTGCCAGCAGTTTGGGGCAGAGGACTGAAGCTTTCTTT. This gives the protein CASSLGQRTEAFF.

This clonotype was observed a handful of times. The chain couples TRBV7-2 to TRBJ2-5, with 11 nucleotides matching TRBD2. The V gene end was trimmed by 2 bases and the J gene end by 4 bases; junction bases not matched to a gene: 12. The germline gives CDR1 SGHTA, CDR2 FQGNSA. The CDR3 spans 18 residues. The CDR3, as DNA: TGTGCCAGCAGCTTAACGGGGATAGCGGGGGGGCCATCAGAGACCCAGTACTTC. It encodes CASSLTGIAGGPSETQYF. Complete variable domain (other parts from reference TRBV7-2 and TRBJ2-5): GAGVSQSPSNKVTEKGKDVELRCDPISGHTALYWYRQSLGQGLEFLIYFQGNSAPDKSGLPSDRFSAERTGGSVSTLTIQRTQQEDSAVYLCASSLTGIAGGPSETQYFGPGTRLLVL.

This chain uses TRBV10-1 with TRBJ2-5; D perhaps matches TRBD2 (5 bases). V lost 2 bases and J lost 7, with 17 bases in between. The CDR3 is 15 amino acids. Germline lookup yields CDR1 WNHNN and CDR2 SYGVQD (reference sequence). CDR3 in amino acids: CASSELVGSEATQYF. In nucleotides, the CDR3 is TGCGCCAGCAGTGAGCTGGTAGGGTCGGAGGCGACCCAGTACTTC.

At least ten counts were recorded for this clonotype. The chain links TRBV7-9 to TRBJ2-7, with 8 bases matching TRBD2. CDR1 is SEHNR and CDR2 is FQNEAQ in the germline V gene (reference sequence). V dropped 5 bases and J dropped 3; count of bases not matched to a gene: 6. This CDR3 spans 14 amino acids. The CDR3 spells CASSPGLADYEQYF. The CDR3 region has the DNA TGTGCCAGCAGCCCCGGACTAGCAGACTACGAGCAGTACTTC.

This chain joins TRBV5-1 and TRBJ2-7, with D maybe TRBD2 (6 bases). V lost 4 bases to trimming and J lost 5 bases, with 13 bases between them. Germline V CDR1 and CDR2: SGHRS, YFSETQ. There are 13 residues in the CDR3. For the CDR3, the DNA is TGCGCCAGCAGCCCGACTAGTTACCACGAGCAGTACTTC. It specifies CASSPTSYHEQYF.